The 14 T cell receptor beta chains below all came from one sample that was sequenced in a study of T cell responses to AZD1222 COVID-19 vaccine. Profiling relied on immunoSEQ multiplex PCR, and the TCRdb table lists in-frame clones only, not all of them. This sample has some 200,000 clones, with approximately 93% found just once. The sample was peripheral blood, taken 28 days after the second AZD1222 dose. These receptor sequences come from an adult who received the AZD1222 COVID-19 vaccine.

The gene calls are TRBV24-1 and TRBJ1-1; tentatively, D is TRBD1 (5 bases). The V gene lost 0 bases and the J gene lost 10 bases, with 14 bases spanning the gap. The CDR3 contains 14 residues. CDR1 is KGHDR, CDR2 SFDVKD, per germline. CDR3 sequence reads: CATSDLMLGRGAFF. In nucleotides, the CDR3 is TGTGCCACCAGTGATTTGATGTTAGGGAGGGGAGCTTTCTTT.

The chain joins TRBV28 to TRBJ2-4; no definite D call. This CDR3 is 15 amino acids long. V lost 5 bases to trimming and J lost 2 bases, with 13 bases between them. CDR1 MDHEN and CDR2 SYDVKM come from the germline V gene. This CDR3 is CASSPDSMTKNIQYF. CDR3 DNA sequence: TGTGCCAGCAGTCCAGACTCCATGACCAAAAACATTCAGTACTTC.

The V and J genes are TRBV3-1 (or the pseudogene TRBV3-2) and TRBJ1-5, with a weak D call TRBD1 (6 bases). Germline loops: CDR1 LGHDT, CDR2 YNNKEL (reference sequence). The CDR3 length is 15 residues. Trimming took off 3 bases at V and 2 bases at J, with 11 bases between the two ends. The CDR3 loop reads CASSQTGTGNQPQHF. CDR3 nucleotides: TGTGCCAGCAGCCAGACAGGAACGGGCAATCAGCCCCAGCATTTT.

The chain recombines TRBV6-5 with TRBJ2-7; D gene unclear. V lost 2 bases, J lost 0 bases, and 11 bases lay in between. The CDR3 has 15 residues. Germline lookup yields CDR1 MNHEY and CDR2 SVGAGI. CDR3 sequence reads: CASSYLLGPSYEQYF. In nucleotides, the CDR3 is TGTGCCAGCAGTTACCTCCTCGGACCCTCCTACGAGCAGTACTTC.

The rearrangement links TRBV29-1 to TRBJ1-2; D is uncertain. The V gene lost 4 bases and the J gene lost 4 bases, with 13 bases spanning the gap. Germline CDR1 SQVTM, CDR2 ANQGSEA. The CDR3 totals 13 residues. The DNA for the CDR3 is TGCAGCGTTGGGACTCCTTCGGGCTATGGCTACACCTTC. Its protein is CSVGTPSGYGYTF.

This rearrangement joins TRBV12-5 to TRBJ2-7; D is tentatively TRBD1 or TRBD2 (5 bases each). Germline V lookup: CDR1 LGHNT, CDR2 FRNRAP. V was trimmed by 6 bases and J by 3 bases, leaving 21 bases between them. This CDR3 has 16 residues. The CDR3 is CASGPSWDHSDYEQYF. For the CDR3, the DNA is TGTGCTAGTGGCCCGAGCTGGGACCACTCGGACTACGAGCAGTACTTC.

This rearrangement joins TRBV30 to TRBJ1-2; perhaps TRBD1 as D (5 bases). Germline CDR1 reads GTSNPN; CDR2 reads SVGIG (reference sequence). The CDR3 length is 12 residues. V lost 3 bases, J lost 4 bases, and 9 bases lay in between. The chain's CDR3 is CAWSGTGYGYTF. CDR3 nucleotides: TGTGCCTGGAGCGGGACGGGCTATGGCTACACCTTC.

V gene TRBV7-3 combines with J gene TRBJ2-1; D remains unclear. V lost 2 bases and J 15 bases, leaving 14 bases between the germline ends. CDR1 and CDR2 from the germline V gene are SGHTA and FQGTGA. The CDR3 runs to 12 residues. CDR3 region: CASSLARAPPFF. CDR3 DNA: TGTGCCAGCAGCTTAGCCCGGGCCCCCCCGTTCTTC.

The V call is TRBV11-2, the J call TRBJ1-5; 9 nucleotides agree with TRBD1. V shed 0 bases, J shed 1 base, and the junction held 10 bases outside the gene matches. Germline V CDR1 and CDR2: SGHAT, FQNNGV. CDR3 size: 19 residues. The DNA of the CDR3 is TGTGCCAGCAGCTTAGATAGGGACAGGGCCTCTGTCAGCAATCAGCCCCAGCATTTT. Translation: CASSLDRDRASVSNQPQHF.

This clone appeared once. The genes are TRBV3-1 (or the pseudogene TRBV3-2) and TRBJ1-4; a weak D match, TRBD1 (5 bases). Germline assignment: CDR1 LGHDT and CDR2 YNNKEL (reference sequence). V was cut by 0 bases and J by 4 bases, with 9 bases left in between. The CDR3 covers 15 residues. This chain's CDR3 is CASSQDWGFNEKLFF. In nucleotides, the CDR3 is TGTGCCAGCAGCCAAGATTGGGGGTTTAATGAAAAACTGTTTTTT.

The chain carries TRBV5-1 and TRBJ1-2, with D hard to call. Germline V gives CDR1 SGHRS, CDR2 YFSETQ. CDR3 length: 15 amino acids. Trimming pared 0 bases from V and 4 bases from J, leaving 13 bases between. CDR3 in amino acids: CASSLDGSGGYGYTF. Written as DNA, the CDR3 is TGCGCCAGCAGCTTGGACGGATCGGGTGGCTATGGCTACACCTTC.

This chain uses TRBV6-5 with TRBJ2-7, with D perhaps TRBD2 (6 bases). The CDR3 extends over 14 amino acids. Germline V CDR1 and CDR2: MNHEY, SVGAGI. V was clipped by 8 bases and J by 2 bases, with 16 bases between them. DNA for the CDR3: TGTGCCAGCGGGAGCTTGGGAGGAACCTACGAGCAGTACTTC. Protein: CASGSLGGTYEQYF.

Worth noting for this clone: The sample contains more than one DNA sequence encoding this CDR3. This chain joins TRBV6-5 and TRBJ1-1; TRBD1 might be the D (6 bases). Trimming removed 0 bases at V and 1 base at J, with 6 bases between. CDR1 is MNHEY and CDR2 is SVGAGI in the germline V gene. The CDR3 has 14 amino acids. CDR3 in amino acids: CASSYSTGNTEAFF. The CDR3 bases are TGTGCCAGCAGTTACTCGACAGGGAACACTGAAGCTTTCTTT.

V is TRBV7-8 and J is TRBJ1-5; D is undetermined. The CDR3 sequence is 15 residues long. Trimming left V 3 bases short and J 2 bases short, with 11 bases between. Germline CDR1 SGHVS, CDR2 FQNEAQ. CDR3 amino acids: CASSFTPSGNQPQHF. The CDR3 region has the DNA TGTGCCAGCAGCTTTACACCCTCCGGCAATCAGCCCCAGCATTTT.